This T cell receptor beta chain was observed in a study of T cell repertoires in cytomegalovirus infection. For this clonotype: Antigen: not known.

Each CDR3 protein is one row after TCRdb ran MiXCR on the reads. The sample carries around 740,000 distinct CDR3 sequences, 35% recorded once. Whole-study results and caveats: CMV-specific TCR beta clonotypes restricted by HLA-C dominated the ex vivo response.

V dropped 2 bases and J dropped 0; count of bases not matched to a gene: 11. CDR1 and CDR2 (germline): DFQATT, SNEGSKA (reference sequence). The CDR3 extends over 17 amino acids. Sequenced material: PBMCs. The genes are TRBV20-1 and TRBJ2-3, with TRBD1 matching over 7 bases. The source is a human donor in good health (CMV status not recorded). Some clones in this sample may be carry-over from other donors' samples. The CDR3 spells CSARYGRQGSSTDTQYF. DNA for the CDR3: TGCAGTGCTAGATATGGAAGACAGGGATCTAGCACAGATACGCAGTATTTT.